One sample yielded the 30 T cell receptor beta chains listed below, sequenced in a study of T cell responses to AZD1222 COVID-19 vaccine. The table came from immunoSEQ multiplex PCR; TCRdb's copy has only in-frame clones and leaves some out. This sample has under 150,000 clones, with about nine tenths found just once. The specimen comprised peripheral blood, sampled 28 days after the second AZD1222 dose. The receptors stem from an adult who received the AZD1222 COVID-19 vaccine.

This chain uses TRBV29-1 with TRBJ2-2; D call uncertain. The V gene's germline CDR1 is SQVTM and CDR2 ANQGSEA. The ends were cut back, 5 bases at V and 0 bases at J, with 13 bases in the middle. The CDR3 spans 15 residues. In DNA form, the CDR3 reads TGCAGCGTTTCCCCTCGGAGCTCGAACACCGGGGAGCTGTTTTTT. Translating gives CSVSPRSSNTGELFF.

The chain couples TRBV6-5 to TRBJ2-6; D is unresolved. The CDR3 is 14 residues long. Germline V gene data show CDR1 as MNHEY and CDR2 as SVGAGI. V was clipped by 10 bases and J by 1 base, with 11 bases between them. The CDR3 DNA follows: TGTGCCATCGGAACGCTGTCTGGGGCCAACGTCCTGACTTTC. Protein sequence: CAIGTLSGANVLTF.

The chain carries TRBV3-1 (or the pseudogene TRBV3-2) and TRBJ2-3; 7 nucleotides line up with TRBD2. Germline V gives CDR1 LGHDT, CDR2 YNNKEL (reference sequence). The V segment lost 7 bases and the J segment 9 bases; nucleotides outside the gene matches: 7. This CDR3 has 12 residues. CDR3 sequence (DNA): TGTGCCAGCACCCTATCCGGGGGGACGCAGTATTTT. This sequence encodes CASTLSGGTQYF.

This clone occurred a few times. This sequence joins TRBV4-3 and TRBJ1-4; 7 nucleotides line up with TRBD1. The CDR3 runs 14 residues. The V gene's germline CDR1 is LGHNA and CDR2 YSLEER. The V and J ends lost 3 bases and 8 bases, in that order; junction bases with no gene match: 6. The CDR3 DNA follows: TGCGCCAGCAGCCAGAACAGGGGTTTGGAAAAACTGTTTTTT. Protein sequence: CASSQNRGLEKLFF.

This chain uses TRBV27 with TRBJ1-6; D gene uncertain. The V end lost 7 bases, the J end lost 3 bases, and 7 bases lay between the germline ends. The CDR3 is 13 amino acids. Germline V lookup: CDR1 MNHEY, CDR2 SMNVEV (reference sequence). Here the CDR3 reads CASTDNYNSPLHF. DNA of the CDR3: TGTGCCAGCACCGATAACTATAATTCACCCCTCCACTTT.

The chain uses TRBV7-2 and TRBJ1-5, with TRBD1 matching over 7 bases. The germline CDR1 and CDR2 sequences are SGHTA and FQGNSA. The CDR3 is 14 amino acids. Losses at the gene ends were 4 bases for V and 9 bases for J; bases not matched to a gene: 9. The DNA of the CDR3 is TGTGCCAGCAGCTCACAGGGGCCGGGTGTGCCCCAGCATTTT. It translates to CASSSQGPGVPQHF. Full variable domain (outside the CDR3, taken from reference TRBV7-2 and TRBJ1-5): GAGVSQSPSNKVTEKGKDVELRCDPISGHTALYWYRQSLGQGLEFLIYFQGNSAPDKSGLPSDRFSAERTGGSVSTLTIQRTQQEDSAVYLCASSSQGPGVPQHFGDGTRLSIL.

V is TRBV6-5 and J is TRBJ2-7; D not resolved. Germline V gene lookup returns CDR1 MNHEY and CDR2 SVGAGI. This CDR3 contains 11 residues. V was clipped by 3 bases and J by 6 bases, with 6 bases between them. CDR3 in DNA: TGTGCCAGCAGTTATTTGGGCGAGCAGTACTTC. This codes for CASSYLGEQYF.

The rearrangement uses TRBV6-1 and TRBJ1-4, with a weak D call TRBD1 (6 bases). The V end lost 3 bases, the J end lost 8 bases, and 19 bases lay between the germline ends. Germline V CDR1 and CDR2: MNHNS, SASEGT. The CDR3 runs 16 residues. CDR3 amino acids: CASSENRAVTREKLFF. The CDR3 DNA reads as TGTGCCAGCAGTGAGAACAGGGCTGTGACTCGGGAAAAACTGTTTTTT.

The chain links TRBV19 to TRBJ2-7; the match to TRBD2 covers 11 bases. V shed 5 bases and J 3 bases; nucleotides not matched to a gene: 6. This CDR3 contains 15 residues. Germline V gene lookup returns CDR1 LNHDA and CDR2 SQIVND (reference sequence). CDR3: CASSAAGTSGYEQYF. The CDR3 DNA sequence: TGTGCCAGTAGTGCAGCCGGGACTAGCGGCTACGAGCAGTACTTC.

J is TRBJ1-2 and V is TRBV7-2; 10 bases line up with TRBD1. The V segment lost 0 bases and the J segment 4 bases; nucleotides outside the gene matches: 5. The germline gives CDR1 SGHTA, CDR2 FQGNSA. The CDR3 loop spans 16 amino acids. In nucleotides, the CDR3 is TGTGCCAGCAGCTTAGCTAGGACAGGGGGGGCCTATGGCTACACCTTC. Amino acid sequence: CASSLARTGGAYGYTF.

The CDR3 loop is CATSAPGQGIEQFF. CDR3 in DNA: TGTGCCACCAGTGCCCCGGGACAGGGCATTGAGCAGTTCTTC. The rearrangement uses TRBV24-1 and TRBJ2-1; 9 bases agree with TRBD1. Germline V CDR1 and CDR2: KGHDR, SFDVKD. Trimming removed 5 bases from V and 9 bases from J; junction bases left unmatched: 7. The length of the CDR3 is 14 residues.

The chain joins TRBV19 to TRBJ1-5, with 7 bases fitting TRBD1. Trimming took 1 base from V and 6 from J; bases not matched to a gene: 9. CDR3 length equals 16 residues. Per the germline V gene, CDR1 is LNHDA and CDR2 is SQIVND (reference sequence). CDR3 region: CASSIAATGVGQPQHF. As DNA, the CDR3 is TGTGCCAGTAGTATAGCAGCAACAGGGGTAGGTCAGCCCCAGCATTTT.

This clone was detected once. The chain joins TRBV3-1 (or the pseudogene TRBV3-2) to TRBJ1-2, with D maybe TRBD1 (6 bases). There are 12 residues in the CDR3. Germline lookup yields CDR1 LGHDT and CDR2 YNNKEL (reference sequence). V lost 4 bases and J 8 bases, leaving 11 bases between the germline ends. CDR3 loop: CASSLTGSGYTF. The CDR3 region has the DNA TGTGCCAGCAGCCTTACAGGGAGCGGCTACACCTTC.

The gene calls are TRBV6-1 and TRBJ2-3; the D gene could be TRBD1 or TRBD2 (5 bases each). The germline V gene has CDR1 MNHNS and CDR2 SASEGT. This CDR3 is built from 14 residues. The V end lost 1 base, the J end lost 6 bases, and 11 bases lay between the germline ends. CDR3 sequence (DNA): TGTGCCAGCAGTGAAGTGATAGGGGAGGATACGCAGTATTTT. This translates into CASSEVIGEDTQYF.

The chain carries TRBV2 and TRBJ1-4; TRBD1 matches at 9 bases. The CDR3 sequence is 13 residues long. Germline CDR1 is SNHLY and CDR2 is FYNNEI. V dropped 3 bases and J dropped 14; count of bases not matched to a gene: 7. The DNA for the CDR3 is TGTGCCAGCAGTGATAATCGGGACAGGGCTCTGTTTTTT. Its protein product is CASSDNRDRALFF.

CDR3 DNA: TGTGCCATCCAGCCTCTAGCGGGGAACACTGAAGCTTTCTTT. As protein: CAIQPLAGNTEAFF. J is TRBJ1-1 and V is TRBV6-5, with unresolved D. This CDR3 comprises 14 residues. The V gene's germline CDR1 is MNHEY and CDR2 SVGAGI. The V end lost 10 bases, the J end lost 1 base, and 16 bases lay between the germline ends.

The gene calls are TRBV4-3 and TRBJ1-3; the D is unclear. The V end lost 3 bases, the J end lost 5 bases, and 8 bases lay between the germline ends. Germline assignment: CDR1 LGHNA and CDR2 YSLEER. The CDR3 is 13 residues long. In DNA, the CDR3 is TGCGCCAGCAGCCAGCAGGTTCGAAACACCATATATTTT. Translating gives CASSQQVRNTIYF.

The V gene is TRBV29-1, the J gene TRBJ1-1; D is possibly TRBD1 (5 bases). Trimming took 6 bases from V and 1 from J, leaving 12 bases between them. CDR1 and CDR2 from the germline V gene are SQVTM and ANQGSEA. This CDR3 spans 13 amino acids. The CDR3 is CSVTKGPNTEAFF. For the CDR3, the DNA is TGCAGCGTAACGAAGGGGCCGAACACTGAAGCTTTCTTT.

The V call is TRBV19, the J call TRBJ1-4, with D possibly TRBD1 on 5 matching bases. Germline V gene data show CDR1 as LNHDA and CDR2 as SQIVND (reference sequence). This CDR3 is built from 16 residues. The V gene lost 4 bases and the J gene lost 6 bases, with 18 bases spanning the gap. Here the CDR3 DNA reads TGTGCCAGTAGTACCGGGGGACGGAGGGGTTATGAAAAACTGTTTTTT. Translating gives CASSTGGRRGYEKLFF.

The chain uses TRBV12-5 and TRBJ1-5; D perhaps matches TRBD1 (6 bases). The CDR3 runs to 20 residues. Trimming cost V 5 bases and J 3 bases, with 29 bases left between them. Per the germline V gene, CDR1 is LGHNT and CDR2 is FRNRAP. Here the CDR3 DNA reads TGTGCTAGTGGTACCCACCCGGGGGGCAAAGGGGAGTGTGTCAATCAGCCCCAGCATTTT. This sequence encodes CASGTHPGGKGECVNQPQHF.

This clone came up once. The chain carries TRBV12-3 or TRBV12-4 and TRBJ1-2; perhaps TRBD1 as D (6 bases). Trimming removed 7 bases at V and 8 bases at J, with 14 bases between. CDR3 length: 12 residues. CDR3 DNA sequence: TGTGCCAGCACCCTTACAGGGATGGGCTACACCTTC. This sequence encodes CASTLTGMGYTF.

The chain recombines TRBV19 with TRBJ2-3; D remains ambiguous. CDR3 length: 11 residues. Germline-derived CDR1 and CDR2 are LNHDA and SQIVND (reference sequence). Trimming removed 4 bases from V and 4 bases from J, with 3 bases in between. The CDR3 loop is CASSRADTQYF. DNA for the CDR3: TGTGCCAGTAGTAGGGCAGATACGCAGTATTTT.

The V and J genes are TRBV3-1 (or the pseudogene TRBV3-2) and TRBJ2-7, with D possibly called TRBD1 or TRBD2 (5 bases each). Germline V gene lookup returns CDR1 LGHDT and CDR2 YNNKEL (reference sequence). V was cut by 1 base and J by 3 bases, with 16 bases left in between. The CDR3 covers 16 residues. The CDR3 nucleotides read TGTGCCAGCAGCCAAGTTGTGGGGGTACAGTTCTACGAGCAGTACTTC. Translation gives CASSQVVGVQFYEQYF.

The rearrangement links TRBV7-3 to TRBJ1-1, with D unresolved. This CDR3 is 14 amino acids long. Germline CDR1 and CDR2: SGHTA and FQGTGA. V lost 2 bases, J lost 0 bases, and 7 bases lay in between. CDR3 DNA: TGTGCCAGCAGCTTACTCGGGATGAACACTGAAGCTTTCTTT. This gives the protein CASSLLGMNTEAFF.

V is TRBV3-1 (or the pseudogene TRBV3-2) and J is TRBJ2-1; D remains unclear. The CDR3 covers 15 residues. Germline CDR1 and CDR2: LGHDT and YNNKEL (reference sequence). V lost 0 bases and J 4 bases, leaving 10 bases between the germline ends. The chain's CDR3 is CASSQEDPVYNEQFF. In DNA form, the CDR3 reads TGTGCCAGCAGCCAAGAGGACCCCGTATACAATGAGCAGTTCTTC.

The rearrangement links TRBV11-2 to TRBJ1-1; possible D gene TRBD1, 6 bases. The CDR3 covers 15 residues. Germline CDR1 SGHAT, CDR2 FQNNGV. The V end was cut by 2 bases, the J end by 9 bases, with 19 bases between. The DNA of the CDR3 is TGTGCCAGCAGCTTATATGGACAGACCTTGAATAAAGCTTTCTTT. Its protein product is CASSLYGQTLNKAFF. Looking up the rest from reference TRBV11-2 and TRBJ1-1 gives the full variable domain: EAGVAQSPRYKIIEKRQSVAFWCNPISGHATLYWYQQILGQGPKLLIQFQNNGVVDDSQLPKDRFSAERLKGVDSTLKIQPAKLEDSAVYLCASSLYGQTLNKAFFGQGTRLTVV.

CDR3 sequence (DNA): TGTGCCAGCAGCGGGGCCGGGACCTTTAATTCACCCCTCCACTTT. Encoded protein: CASSGAGTFNSPLHF. The chain is built from TRBV2 and TRBJ1-6; D is perhaps TRBD1 (5 bases). The CDR3 covers 15 residues. Trimming pared 6 bases from V and 6 bases from J, leaving 15 bases between. CDR1 and CDR2 (germline): SNHLY, FYNNEI.

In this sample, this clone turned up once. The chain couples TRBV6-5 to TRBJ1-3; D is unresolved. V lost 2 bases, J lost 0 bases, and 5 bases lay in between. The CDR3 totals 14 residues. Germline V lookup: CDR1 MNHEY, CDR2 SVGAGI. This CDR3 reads CASSYGPSGNTIYF. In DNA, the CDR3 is TGTGCCAGCAGTTACGGTCCCTCTGGAAACACCATATATTTT.

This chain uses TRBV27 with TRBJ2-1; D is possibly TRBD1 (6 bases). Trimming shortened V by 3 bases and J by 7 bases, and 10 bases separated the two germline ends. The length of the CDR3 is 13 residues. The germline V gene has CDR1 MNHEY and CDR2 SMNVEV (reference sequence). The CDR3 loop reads CASSFGTLNEQFF. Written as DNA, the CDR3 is TGTGCCAGCAGTTTCGGGACATTGAATGAGCAGTTCTTC.

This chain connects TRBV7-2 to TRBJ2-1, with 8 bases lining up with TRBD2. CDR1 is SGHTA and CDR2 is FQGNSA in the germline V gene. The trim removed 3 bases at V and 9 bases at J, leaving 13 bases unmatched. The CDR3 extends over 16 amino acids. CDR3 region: CASSLFRAGARGEQFF. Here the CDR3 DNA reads TGTGCCAGCAGCTTGTTTCGAGCGGGGGCCCGTGGTGAGCAGTTCTTC.